Each of the 27 T cell receptor beta chains below was sequenced from the same sample in a study of cytomegalovirus exposure and HLA in healthy donors. 13 Jbeta primers and 60 Vbeta primers were used for the PCR. The method was immunoSEQ multiplex PCR; TCRdb's version includes in-frame clones alone and lacks a portion of them. The sample has around 150,000 clones, 65% to 85% seen once; the top ten hold around 6.9%. The sequencing input was PBMCs. The receptors here all came from a male donor in good health and CMV-seropositive.

This rearrangement joins TRBV27 to TRBJ1-6; 7 bases line up with TRBD1. Unmatched junction bases numbered 9, after V lost 3 bases and J lost 10 bases. Germline V lookup: CDR1 MNHEY, CDR2 SMNVEV (reference sequence). The CDR3 contains 15 residues. The DNA for the CDR3 is TGTGCCAGCAGTTTCATTGCGGGACAGAGATCACCCCTCCACTTT. Its protein product is CASSFIAGQRSPLHF.

The rearrangement links TRBV19 to TRBJ1-2; TRBD1 aligns across 8 bases. CDR3 length: 14 amino acids. Looked up from germline, CDR1 is LNHDA and CDR2 is SQIVND (reference sequence). Trimming at V came to 7 bases and at J to 7 bases, leaving 11 bases not matched to a gene. The DNA for the CDR3 is TGTGCCAGTACCCCTTTTGTACAGGGGGGTGGCTACACCTTC. As protein: CASTPFVQGGGYTF. Using reference TRBV19 and TRBJ1-2 for the parts outside the CDR3, the full variable domain is DGGITQSPKYLFRKEGQNVTLSCEQNLNHDAMYWYRQDPGQGLRLIYYSQIVNDFQKGDIAEGYSVSREKKESFPLTVTSAQKNPTAFYLCASTPFVQGGGYTFGSGTRLTVV.

The rearrangement uses TRBV7-8 and TRBJ2-2; 13 nucleotides line up with TRBD2. The junction had 6 bases not matched to a gene; V was cut back by 5 bases and J by 6 bases. Germline-derived CDR1 and CDR2 are SGHVS and FQNEAQ. The CDR3 sequence is 16 residues long. CDR3 coding DNA: TGTGCCAGCAGCGAAGGTGGACTAGCGGGAGCCGGGGAGCTGTTTTTT. It specifies CASSEGGLAGAGELFF.

The V and J genes are TRBV6-5 and TRBJ1-2; 10 bases fit TRBD1. V lost 0 bases, J lost 5 bases, and 6 bases stayed unmatched. The CDR3 spans 16 residues. Germline V gene sequence: CDR1 MNHEY, CDR2 SVGAGI. The CDR3 region has the DNA TGTGCCAGCAGTTACTCGACAGGGGGCGGCGGGTATGGCTACACCTTC. Translated, it gives CASSYSTGGGGYGYTF.

Only a few counts were recorded for this clone. The chain combines TRBV14 with TRBJ2-7; 7 bases agree with TRBD2. Germline V lookup: CDR1 SGHDN, CDR2 FVKESK. The CDR3 spans 17 residues. The V gene end was trimmed by 3 bases and the J gene end by 2 bases; junction bases not matched to a gene: 13. The CDR3 sequence: CASSQGGVWGTPYEQYF. The CDR3 coding sequence is TGTGCCAGCAGCCAGGGAGGGGTTTGGGGAACCCCCTACGAGCAGTACTTC.

The V gene is TRBV7-9, the J gene TRBJ1-4; 8 bases are a match to TRBD1. This CDR3 region has 14 residues. Losses at the gene ends were 6 bases for V and 7 bases for J; bases not matched to a gene: 7. Germline CDR1 and CDR2: SEHNR and FQNEAQ (reference sequence). CDR3 in amino acids: CASRADRGSEKLFF. The CDR3 DNA reads TGTGCCAGCAGAGCCGACAGGGGAAGTGAAAAACTGTTTTTT.

The chain links TRBV29-1 to TRBJ2-2; D perhaps matches TRBD1 (6 bases). Trimming left V 5 bases short and J 4 bases short, with 11 bases between. CDR3 size: 13 residues. Germline V lookup: CDR1 SQVTM, CDR2 ANQGSEA. CDR3 in amino acids: CSVTGQSTGELFF. Here the CDR3 DNA reads TGCAGCGTTACCGGACAGTCCACCGGGGAGCTGTTTTTT.

This clone was picked up a small number of times. This chain connects TRBV4-1 to TRBJ2-1; 7 bases fit TRBD2. The length of the CDR3 is 16 residues. Trimming cost V 1 base and J 7 bases; bases outside gene matches: 10. Germline V CDR1 and CDR2: MGHRA, YSYEKL. The DNA of the CDR3 is TGCGCCAGCAGCCAAGGGTTGTTCCGGGGGGTGAATGAGCAGTTCTTC. It yields the protein CASSQGLFRGVNEQFF.

The rearrangement links TRBV6-1 to TRBJ1-5; D gene unclear. CDR1 is MNHNS and CDR2 is SASEGT in the germline V gene. The CDR3 sequence is 11 residues long. With 3 bases removed from V and 11 bases from J, the gap between germline ends came to 8 bases. The CDR3 here is CASSETLAQHF. Here the CDR3 DNA reads TGTGCCAGCAGTGAGACTTTGGCCCAGCATTTT.

The CDR3 reads CAWTGTDYYEQYF. The CDR3 bases are TGTGCCTGGACTGGGACTGACTATTACGAGCAGTACTTC. The chain uses TRBV30 and TRBJ2-7; D perhaps matches TRBD2 (6 bases). Germline V lookup: CDR1 GTSNPN, CDR2 SVGIG (reference sequence). The CDR3 extends over 13 amino acids. Trimming took off 4 bases at V and 4 bases at J, with 14 bases between the two ends.

This clone was counted once. CDR3 nucleotide sequence: TGTGCCAGCACTGGTTGGGCAGACTCTGGAAACACCATATATTTT. It encodes CASTGWADSGNTIYF. V usage is TRBV25-1 and J usage is TRBJ1-3; D unclear. Germline values: CDR1 MGHDK, CDR2 SYGVNS. The CDR3 contains 15 residues. The V end lost 7 bases, the J end lost 0 bases, and 13 bases lay between the germline ends.

The rearrangement uses TRBV6-1 and TRBJ2-7, with D possibly matching TRBD1 (6 bases). V lost 1 base and J 3 bases, leaving 22 bases between the germline ends. The germline gives CDR1 MNHNS, CDR2 SASEGT. The CDR3 covers 18 residues. Here the CDR3 DNA reads TGTGCCAGCAGTGAAGGGCCTTCCAGGGGCACAGTCGGCTACGAGCAGTACTTC. This encodes CASSEGPSRGTVGYEQYF.

The chain joins TRBV30 to TRBJ1-2; 7 bases align to TRBD1. Germline CDR1 and CDR2: GTSNPN and SVGIG (reference sequence). The CDR3 is 14 residues long. V trimming: 2 bases; J trimming: 4 bases; junction bases outside the gene matches: 7. The DNA for the CDR3 is TGTGCCTGGAGTCCGGACCAGGGGGTCTATGGCTACACCTTC. Its translation is CAWSPDQGVYGYTF.

The V gene is TRBV5-1, the J gene TRBJ2-2; D is perhaps TRBD2 (6 bases). Deletions cut 4 bases from V and 4 bases from J, with 20 bases between. Germline V CDR1 and CDR2: SGHRS, YFSETQ. This CDR3 region has 17 residues. The CDR3 sequence is CASSLGRRGGPTGELFF. DNA for the CDR3: TGCGCCAGCAGCCTAGGACGGCGGGGAGGTCCCACCGGGGAGCTGTTTTTT.

Only one count was recorded for this clone. The V and J genes are TRBV19 and TRBJ2-1; perhaps TRBD2 as D (6 bases). CDR1 and CDR2 from the germline V gene are LNHDA and SQIVND (reference sequence). V was clipped by 9 bases and J by 0 bases, with 15 bases between them. The CDR3 has 15 residues. As DNA, the CDR3 is TGTGCCAGCTGGGACGGAGGGAACTCCTACAATGAGCAGTTCTTC. It codes for CASWDGGNSYNEQFF.

This sequence joins TRBV6-1 and TRBJ1-2; TRBD1 might be the D (6 bases). The CDR3 extends over 13 amino acids. Between the trimmed V and J ends, which lost 6 bases and 4 bases, there was a span of 12 bases. Germline V lookup: CDR1 MNHNS, CDR2 SASEGT. CDR3 in DNA: TGTGCCAGCAGGGGGGGGCAGGGCTATGGCTACACCTTC. Its protein is CASRGGQGYGYTF.

The chain has TRBV7-9 and TRBJ2-1; 8 nucleotides line up with TRBD2. Germline V gives CDR1 SEHNR, CDR2 FQNEAQ (reference sequence). The V segment lost 6 bases and the J segment 7 bases; nucleotides outside the gene matches: 11. The CDR3 has 15 residues. CDR3 DNA sequence: TGTGCCAGCAGTCCATCGGGGGGACTAGGAAATGAGCAGTTCTTC. As protein: CASSPSGGLGNEQFF. The full variable domain, in which reference TRBV7-9 and TRBJ2-1 provide the parts outside the CDR3, is DTGVSQNPRHKITKRGQNVTFRCDPISEHNRLYWYRQTLGQGPEFLTYFQNEAQLEKSRLLSDRFSAERPKGSFSTLEIQRTEQGDSAMYLCASSPSGGLGNEQFFGPGTRLTVL.

The chain employs TRBV9 and TRBJ2-1; D might be TRBD1 (5 bases). This CDR3 contains 14 residues. Germline-derived CDR1 and CDR2 are SGDLS and YYNGEE. The V gene lost 1 base and the J gene lost 7 bases, with 12 bases spanning the gap. The CDR3 region is CASSVSRGFNEQFF. CDR3 sequence (DNA): TGTGCCAGCAGCGTATCTAGGGGCTTTAATGAGCAGTTCTTC.

The count of this clone is one. This sequence joins TRBV5-7 and TRBJ1-4, with unresolved D. TRBV5-7 is given ORF status, its function remaining uncertain. This CDR3 comprises 15 residues. Deletions cut 1 base from V and 5 bases from J, with 12 bases between. The CDR3 loop is CASSLRRKRNEKLFF. In DNA, the CDR3 is TGTGCCAGCAGCTTGCGTCGGAAGCGGAATGAAAAACTGTTTTTT.

V is TRBV5-1 and J is TRBJ1-1, with D perhaps TRBD1 (6 bases). V was clipped by 0 bases and J by 5 bases, with 14 bases between them. Per the germline V gene, CDR1 is SGHRS and CDR2 is YFSETQ. The CDR3 length is 15 residues. The CDR3 region has the DNA TGCGCCAGCAGCTTGGCCGGGGGGCGCCGAACTGAAGCTTTCTTT. It codes for CASSLAGGRRTEAFF.

V gene TRBV10-3 combines with J gene TRBJ1-4; TRBD1 matches at 10 bases. The CDR3 has 12 residues. With V trimmed by 11 bases and J by 11 bases, 8 bases remained unmatched. The germline V gene has CDR1 ENHRY and CDR2 SYGVKD. The CDR3: CAAGQGVRKLFF. The CDR3 DNA reads TGTGCCGCCGGACAGGGGGTGAGGAAACTGTTTTTT.

The chain is built from TRBV29-1 and TRBJ2-1; tentatively, D is TRBD1 (6 bases). Trimming removed 5 bases at V and 8 bases at J, with 16 bases between. Germline CDR1 is SQVTM and CDR2 is ANQGSEA. The CDR3 loop spans 13 amino acids. The CDR3 region has the DNA TGCAGCGTTCTCTCCGGCAGGGGCTATGAGCAGTTCTTC. As protein: CSVLSGRGYEQFF.

The chain employs TRBV30 and TRBJ2-1, with 11 nucleotides matching TRBD2. The CDR3 length is 14 residues. Germline CDR1 GTSNPN, CDR2 SVGIG (reference sequence). After removal of 6 bases from V and 6 bases from J, the junction contained 7 bases not matched to a gene. CDR3 sequence (DNA): TGTGCCTGTACACTAGCGGGAGTCGTCAATGAGCAGTTCTTC. Its translation: CACTLAGVVNEQFF.

There are many counts of this clone. A far larger clone is a single base away, which makes a read error likely. This chain joins TRBV14 and TRBJ2-5; D remains unclear. Germline V gives CDR1 SGHDN, CDR2 FVKESK. This CDR3 comprises 15 residues. The CDR3: CASRQVPTSQETQYF. The CDR3, as DNA: TGTGCCAGCCGCCAAGTACCGACTTCCCAAGAGACCCAGTACTTC.

The V gene is TRBV30, the J gene TRBJ2-5; 8 bases line up with TRBD2. J was trimmed by 4 bases and V by 3 bases; bases with no gene match: 10. Germline CDR1 reads GTSNPN; CDR2 reads SVGIG (reference sequence). CDR3 length equals 15 residues. The CDR3 region is CAWSRGGPAGETQYF. The CDR3, as DNA: TGTGCCTGGAGCCGGGGGGGGCCCGCGGGAGAGACCCAGTACTTC.

This clone appeared once. The rearrangement links TRBV6-4 to TRBJ2-1; 11 bases are a match to TRBD2. Unmatched junction bases numbered 8, after V lost 0 bases and J lost 7 bases. The CDR3 runs to 17 residues. Germline CDR1 reads MRHNA; CDR2 reads SNTAGT. The CDR3 bases are TGTGCCAGCAGTGACTCAACTAGCGGGAGTATATTGAATGAGCAGTTCTTC. Protein sequence: CASSDSTSGSILNEQFF.

The genes are TRBV27 and TRBJ1-1; D is possibly TRBD1 (5 bases). Trimming pared 5 bases from V and 2 bases from J, leaving 12 bases between. The CDR3 is made up of 14 amino acids. Germline V CDR1 and CDR2: MNHEY, SMNVEV (reference sequence). The CDR3, as DNA: TGTGCCAGCAGTACCGGAGGGGTCAACACTGAAGCTTTCTTT. Protein sequence: CASSTGGVNTEAFF.